This T cell receptor beta chain was retrieved from a study of beta chain features in type 1 diabetes. Whole-study findings and limits: The study found fewer insertions and more deletions at VDJ junctions in type 1 diabetes patients.

What was sequenced were expressed TCRB transcripts, since all of the isolated RNA had been reverse transcribed. Here immunoSEQ multiplex PCR was the method, and the copy in TCRdb shows in-frame clones only, minus some. The table has about 620,000 clones, roughly 16% seen once; the top ten hold around 0.095%. A note on this clone: What it binds is unknown.

V lost 6 bases to trimming and J lost 5 bases; unmatched junction nucleotides: 3. Per germline, CDR1 SGHTA and CDR2 FQGNSA. This CDR3 has 13 residues. This chain connects TRBV7-2 to TRBJ1-5, with 8 bases identical to TRBD1. Sequencing input: naive CD4+ T cells from blood. This clonotype originated in a man between 18 and 29 years old in good health. CDR3 sequence (DNA): TGTGCCAGCAGGAAGGACAGGGATCAGCCCCAGCATTTT. Translated: CASRKDRDQPQHF.